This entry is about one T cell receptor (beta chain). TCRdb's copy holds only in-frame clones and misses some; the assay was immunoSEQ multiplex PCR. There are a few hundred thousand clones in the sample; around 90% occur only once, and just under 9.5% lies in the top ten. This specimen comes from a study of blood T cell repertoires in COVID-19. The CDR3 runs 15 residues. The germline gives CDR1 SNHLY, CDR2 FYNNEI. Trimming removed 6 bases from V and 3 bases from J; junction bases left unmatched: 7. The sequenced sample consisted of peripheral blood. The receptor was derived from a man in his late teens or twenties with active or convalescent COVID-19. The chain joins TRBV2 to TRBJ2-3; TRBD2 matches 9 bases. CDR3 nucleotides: TGTGCCAGCAGATCTAGCGGGGAAGCGACAGATACGCAGTATTTT. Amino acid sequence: CASRSSGEATDTQYF.